This T cell receptor (beta chain) appears in the sequencing data of a study of cytomegalovirus exposure and HLA in healthy donors. Clones were sequenced by immunoSEQ multiplex PCR, and TCRdb holds only the in-frame ones, with some missing. The sample holds some 59,000 clones; roughly nine tenths are singletons and the top ten take approximately 15%. Germline V gene sequence: CDR1 SQVTM, CDR2 ANQGSEA. The CDR3 consists of 15 residues. Trimming stripped 2 bases from V and 0 bases from J, with 8 bases between. The chain recombines TRBV29-1 with TRBJ2-6; no clear D gene. This receptor was taken from a woman aged 18 to 35 in good health and CMV-seronegative. Sequencing used PBMCs. The CDR3 sequence: CSVEYPNSGANVLTF. CDR3 DNA sequence: TGCAGCGTTGAATACCCTAACTCTGGGGCCAACGTCCTGACTTTC.